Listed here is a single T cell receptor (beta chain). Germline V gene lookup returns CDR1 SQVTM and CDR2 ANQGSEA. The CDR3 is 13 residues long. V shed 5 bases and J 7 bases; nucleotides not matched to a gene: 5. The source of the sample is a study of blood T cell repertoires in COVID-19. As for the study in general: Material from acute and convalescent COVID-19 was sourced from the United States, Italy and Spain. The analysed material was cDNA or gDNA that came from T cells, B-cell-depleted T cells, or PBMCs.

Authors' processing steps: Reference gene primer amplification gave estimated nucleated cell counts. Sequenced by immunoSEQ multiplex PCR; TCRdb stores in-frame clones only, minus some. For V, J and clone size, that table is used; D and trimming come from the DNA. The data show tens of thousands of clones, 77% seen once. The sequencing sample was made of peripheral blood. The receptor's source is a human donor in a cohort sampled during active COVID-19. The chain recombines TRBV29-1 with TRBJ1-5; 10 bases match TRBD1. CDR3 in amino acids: CSVTGTGDQPQHF. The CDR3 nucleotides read TGCAGCGTTACCGGGACAGGGGACCAGCCCCAGCATTTT.